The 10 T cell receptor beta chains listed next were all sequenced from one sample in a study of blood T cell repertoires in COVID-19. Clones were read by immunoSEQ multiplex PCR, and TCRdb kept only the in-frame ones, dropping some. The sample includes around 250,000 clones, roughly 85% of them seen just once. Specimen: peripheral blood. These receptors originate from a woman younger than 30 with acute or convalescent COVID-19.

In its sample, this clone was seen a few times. CDR3 amino acids: CASSPSGSSYNEQFF. The CDR3 bases are TGTGCCAGCAGCCCAAGCGGGAGCTCCTACAATGAGCAGTTCTTC. The chain employs TRBV7-9 and TRBJ2-1; 8 bases agree with TRBD2. V trimming: 5 bases; J trimming: 0 bases; junction bases outside the gene matches: 3. The germline V gene has CDR1 SEHNR and CDR2 FQNEAQ (reference sequence). The CDR3 sequence is 15 residues long.

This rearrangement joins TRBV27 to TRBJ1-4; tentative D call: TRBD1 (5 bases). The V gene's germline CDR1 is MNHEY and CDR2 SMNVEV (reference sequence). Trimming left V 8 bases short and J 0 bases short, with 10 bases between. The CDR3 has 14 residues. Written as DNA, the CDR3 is TGTGCCAGCGCCGGGGGGGCAACTAATGAAAAACTGTTTTTT. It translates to CASAGGATNEKLFF.

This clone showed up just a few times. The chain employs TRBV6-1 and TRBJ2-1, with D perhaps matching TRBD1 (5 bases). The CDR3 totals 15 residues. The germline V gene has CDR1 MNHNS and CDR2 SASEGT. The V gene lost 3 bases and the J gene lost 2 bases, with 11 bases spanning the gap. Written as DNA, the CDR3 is TGTGCCAGCAGTGAGGCACTGGGGCCCTACAATGAGCAGTTCTTC. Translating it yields CASSEALGPYNEQFF.

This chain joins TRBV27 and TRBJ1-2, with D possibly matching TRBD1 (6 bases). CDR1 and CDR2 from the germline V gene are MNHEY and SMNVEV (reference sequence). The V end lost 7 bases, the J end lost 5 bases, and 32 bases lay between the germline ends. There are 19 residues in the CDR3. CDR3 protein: CASTQGGFNRSAWRYGYTF. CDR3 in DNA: TGTGCCAGCACCCAAGGGGGTTTTAACAGGTCCGCTTGGAGGTATGGCTACACCTTC.

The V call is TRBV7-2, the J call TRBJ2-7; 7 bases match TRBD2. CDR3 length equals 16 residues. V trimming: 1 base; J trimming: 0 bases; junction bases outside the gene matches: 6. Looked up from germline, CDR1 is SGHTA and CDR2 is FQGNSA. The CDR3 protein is CASSLDAGRSSYEQYF. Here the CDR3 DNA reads TGTGCCAGCAGCTTAGATGCCGGGAGGAGCTCCTACGAGCAGTACTTC. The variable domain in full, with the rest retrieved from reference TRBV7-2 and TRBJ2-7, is GAGVSQSPSNKVTEKGKDVELRCDPISGHTALYWYRQSLGQGLEFLIYFQGNSAPDKSGLPSDRFSAERTGGSVSTLTIQRTQQEDSAVYLCASSLDAGRSSYEQYFGPGTRLTVT.

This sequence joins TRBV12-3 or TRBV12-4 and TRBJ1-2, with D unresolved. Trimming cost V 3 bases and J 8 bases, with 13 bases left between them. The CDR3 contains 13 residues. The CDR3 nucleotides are TGTGCCAGCAGTTTGGTGCCAGGTTACGGCTACACCTTC. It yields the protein CASSLVPGYGYTF.

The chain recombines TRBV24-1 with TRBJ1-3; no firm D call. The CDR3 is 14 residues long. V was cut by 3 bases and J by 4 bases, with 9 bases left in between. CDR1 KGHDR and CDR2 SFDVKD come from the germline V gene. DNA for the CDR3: TGTGCCACCAGTGATCCAACTAAAGGAAACACCATATATTTT. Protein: CATSDPTKGNTIYF.

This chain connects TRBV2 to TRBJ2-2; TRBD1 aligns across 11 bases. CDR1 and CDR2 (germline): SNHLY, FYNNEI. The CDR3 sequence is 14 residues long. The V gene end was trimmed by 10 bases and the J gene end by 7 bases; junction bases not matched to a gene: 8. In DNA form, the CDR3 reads TGTGCCACCCGGACAGGGGGCTGGATCGGGGAGCTGTTTTTT. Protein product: CATRTGGWIGELFF.

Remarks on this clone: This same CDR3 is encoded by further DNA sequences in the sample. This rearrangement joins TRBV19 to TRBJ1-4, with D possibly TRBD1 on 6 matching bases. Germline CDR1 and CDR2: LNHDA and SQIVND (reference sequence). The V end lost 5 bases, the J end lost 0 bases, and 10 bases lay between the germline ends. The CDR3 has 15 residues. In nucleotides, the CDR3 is TGTGCCAGTAGTGTAACAGGGACAACTAATGAAAAACTGTTTTTT. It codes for CASSVTGTTNEKLFF.

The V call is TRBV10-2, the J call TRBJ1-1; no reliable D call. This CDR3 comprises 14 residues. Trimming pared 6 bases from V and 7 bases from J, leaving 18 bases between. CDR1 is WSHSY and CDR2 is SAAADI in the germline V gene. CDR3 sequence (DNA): TGCGCCAGCAGCTTTACCGAAGGAGGAGGTGAAGCTTTCTTT. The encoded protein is CASSFTEGGGEAFF.